This T cell receptor (beta chain) stems from a study of T cell responses to AZD1222 COVID-19 vaccine. At the level of the study: Analysis merged second doses at about 4 or about 12 weeks. Findings and limits, study-wide: Spike-spanning, vaccine-associated CD4 TCRs were dominant at 160-218 and 743-854. The study found Spike-specific TCR breadth and depth rose after two AZD1222 doses. Per reports, nearly half of all spike-specific TCRs target regions that are unmutated in variants.

Of note for this clone: Its antigen is as yet unknown.

The germline V and J ends were trimmed by 4 bases and 0 bases, with 6 bases remaining between them. CDR3 length: 13 amino acids. Germline-derived CDR1 and CDR2 are LNHDA and SQIVND (reference sequence). Produced via immunoSEQ multiplex PCR; TCRdb's table is partial and in-frame only. This sample has some 90,000 clones, with around nine tenths found just once. The receptor was derived from an adult in good health. The chain recombines TRBV19 with TRBJ1-1; unclear D gene. The specimen was peripheral blood, collected on day 0 of AZD1222 vaccination. CDR3 DNA: TGTGCCAGTAGTACGTTCATGAACACTGAAGCTTTCTTT. Amino acid sequence: CASSTFMNTEAFF.